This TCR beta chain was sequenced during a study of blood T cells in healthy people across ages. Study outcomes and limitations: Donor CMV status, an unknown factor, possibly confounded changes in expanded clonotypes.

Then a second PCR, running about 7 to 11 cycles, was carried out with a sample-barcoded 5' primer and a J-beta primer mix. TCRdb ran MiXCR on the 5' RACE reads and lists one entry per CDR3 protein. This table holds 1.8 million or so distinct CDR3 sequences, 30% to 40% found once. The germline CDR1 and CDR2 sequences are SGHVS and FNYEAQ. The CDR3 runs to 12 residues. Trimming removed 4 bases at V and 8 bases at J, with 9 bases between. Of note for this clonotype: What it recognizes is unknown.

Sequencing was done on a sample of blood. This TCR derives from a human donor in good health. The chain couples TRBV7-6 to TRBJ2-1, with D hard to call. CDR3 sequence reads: CASSSGIDEQFF. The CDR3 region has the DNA TGTGCCAGCAGCTCCGGAATAGATGAGCAGTTCTTC.